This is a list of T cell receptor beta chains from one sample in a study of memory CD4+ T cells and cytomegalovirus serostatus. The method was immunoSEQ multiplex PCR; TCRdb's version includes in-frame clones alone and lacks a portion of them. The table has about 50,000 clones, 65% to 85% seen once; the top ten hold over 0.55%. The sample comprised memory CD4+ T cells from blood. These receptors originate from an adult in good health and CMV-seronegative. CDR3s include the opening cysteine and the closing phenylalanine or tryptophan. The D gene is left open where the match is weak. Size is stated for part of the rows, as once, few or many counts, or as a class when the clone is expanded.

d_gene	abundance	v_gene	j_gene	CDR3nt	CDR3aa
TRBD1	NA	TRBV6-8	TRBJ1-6	TGTGACCATCGGGCACGGGACAGGGGCTGTAATTCACCCCTCCACTTT	CDHRARDRGCNSPLHF
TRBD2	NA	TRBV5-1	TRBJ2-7	TGCGCCAGCAGCTTGGGGAGCGGGGGGTCGGCCTACGAGCAGTACTTC	CASSLGSGGSAYEQYF
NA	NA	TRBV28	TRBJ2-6	TGTGCCAGCAGCTCAGGGGGGTGGTCCAACGTCCTGACTTTC	CASSSGGWSNVLTF
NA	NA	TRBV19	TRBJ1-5	TGTGCCAGTAAGAGTCAATTTGTGAGTCAGCCCCAGCATTTT	CASKSQFVSQPQHF
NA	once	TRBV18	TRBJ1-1	TGTGCCAGCTCACTCGACAGTCGTGAAGCTTTCTTT	CASSLDSREAFF
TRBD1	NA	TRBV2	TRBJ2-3	TGTGCCAGCAGCGAGGGACGCGGCTTGGGACAGGGGACCCTGGCGCAGTATTTT	CASSEGRGLGQGTLAQYF
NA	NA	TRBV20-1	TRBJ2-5	TGCAGTGCTAGACCGCAAGAGACCCAGTACTTC	CSARPQETQYF
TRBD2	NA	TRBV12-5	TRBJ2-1	TGTGCTAGTGGTTTGGGACTAGCGGGCTACAATGAGCAGTTCTTC	CASGLGLAGYNEQFF
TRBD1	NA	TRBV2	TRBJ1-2	TGTGCCAGCTCTCGACAGGGTTTTGGAAATGGCTACACCTTC	CASSRQGFGNGYTF
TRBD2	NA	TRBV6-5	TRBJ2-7	TGTGCCAGCAGTTACTGGGCGGGGGGACGTTCCTACGAGCAGTACTTC	CASSYWAGGRSYEQYF
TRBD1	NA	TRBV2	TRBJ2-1	TGTGCCAGCAGTCAGCTCGGGACAGGGTGGAATGAGCAGTTCTTC	CASSQLGTGWNEQFF
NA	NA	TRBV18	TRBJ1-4	TGTGCCAGCTCCCCGGGCGCAACTAATGAAAAACTGTTTTTT	CASSPGATNEKLFF
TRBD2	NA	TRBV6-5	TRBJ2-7	TGTGCCAGCAGGCTAGCGGGGGGCCATGTCGAGCAGTACTTC	CASRLAGGHVEQYF
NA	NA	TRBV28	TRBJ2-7	TGTGCCATCATGGACACGAAGAGGGAGCAGTACTTC	CAIMDTKREQYF
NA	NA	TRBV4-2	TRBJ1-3	TGTGCCCGGGTGCGGGGGCTGATCGAAGGAAACACCATATATTTT	CARVRGLIEGNTIYF
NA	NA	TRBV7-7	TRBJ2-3	TGTGCTAGCAGCCCTGGACAGGGAGGGACAGATACGCAGTATTTT	CASSPGQGGTDTQYF
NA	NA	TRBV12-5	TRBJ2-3	TGTGCTAGTGGCCCCGGGGCGGCTCCTAGCACAGATACGCAGTATTTT	CASGPGAAPSTDTQYF
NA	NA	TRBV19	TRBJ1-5	TGTGCCAGTGCGGGCGTTTTTTATAGCAATCAGCCCCAGCATTTT	CASAGVFYSNQPQHF
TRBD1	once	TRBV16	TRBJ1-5	TGTGCCAGCAGCCTCGGACAGGGGGCAAATCAGCCCCAGCATTTT	CASSLGQGANQPQHF
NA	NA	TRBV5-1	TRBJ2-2	TGCGCCAGCAGCCTACCGACAGGCGGTGGGGGGGAGCTGTTTTTT	CASSLPTGGGGELFF
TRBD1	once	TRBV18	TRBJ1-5	TGTGCCAGCTCACTTATCCGGGACAGGGGCCGGGAACAGCCCCAGCATTTT	CASSLIRDRGREQPQHF
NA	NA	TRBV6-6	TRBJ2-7	TGTGCCAGCAGTCTTGACAGGTCCTACGAGCAGTACTTC	CASSLDRSYEQYF
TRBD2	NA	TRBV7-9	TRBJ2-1	TGTGCCAGCAGCGCCAGTGGGCGAGCGGGATACAATGAGCAGTTCTTC	CASSASGRAGYNEQFF
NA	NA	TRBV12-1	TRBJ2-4	TGTGCCAGCAGCTTACCCGGGACAGGGGACGAACAAGCCAAAAACATTCAGTACTTC	CASSLPGTGDEQAKNIQYF
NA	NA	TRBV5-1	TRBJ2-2	TGCGCCAGCCGAGAGCTTGCGAACACCGGGGAGCTGTTTTTT	CASRELANTGELFF
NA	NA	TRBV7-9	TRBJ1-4	TGTGCCAGCAGCCCCTCGTCGGACAGATATAATGAAAAACTGTTTTTT	CASSPSSDRYNEKLFF
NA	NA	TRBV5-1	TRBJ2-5	TGCGCCAGCAGCTCCGGGGACCCCAGAGAGACCCAGTACTTC	CASSSGDPRETQYF
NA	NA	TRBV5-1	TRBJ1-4	TGCGCCAGCAGCTTGGACAGCACTAATGAAAAACTGTTTTTT	CASSLDSTNEKLFF
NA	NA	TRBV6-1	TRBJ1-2	TGTGCCAGCAGTGAAGTCCTCGGGAACTATGGCTACACCTTC	CASSEVLGNYGYTF
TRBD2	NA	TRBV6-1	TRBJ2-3	TGTGCCACTACAAGCGGGGGGGCATCAGATACGCAGTATTTT	CATTSGGASDTQYF
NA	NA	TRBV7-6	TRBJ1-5	TGTGCCAGCAGCTGGGACGACAATCAGCCCCAGCATTTT	CASSWDDNQPQHF
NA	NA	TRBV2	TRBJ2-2	TGTGCCAGCAGTGAACAAGTTACCGGGGAGCTGTTTTTT	CASSEQVTGELFF
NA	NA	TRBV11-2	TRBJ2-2	TGTGCCAGCAGCTTCTCAAGGGATACCGGGGAGCTGTTTTTT	CASSFSRDTGELFF
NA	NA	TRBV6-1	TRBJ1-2	TGTGCCAGCAGTGAACACAGAACCCCTATCTATGGCTACACCTTC	CASSEHRTPIYGYTF
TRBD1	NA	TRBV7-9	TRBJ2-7	TGTGCCAGCTCAGGGGGTCGTGCCTACGAGCAGTACTTC	CASSGGRAYEQYF
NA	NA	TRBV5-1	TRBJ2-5	TGCGCCAGCAGCTTTGGGGCGAGTAAGGAGACCCAGTACTTC	CASSFGASKETQYF
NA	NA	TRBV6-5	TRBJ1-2	TGTGCCAGCAGTTACTCCTTCAGTGAGAACTATGGCTACACCTTC	CASSYSFSENYGYTF
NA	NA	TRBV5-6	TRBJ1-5	TGTGCCAGCAGCTTGGGGTCGGCCGGAGCCGGTCCCCAGCATTTT	CASSLGSAGAGPQHF
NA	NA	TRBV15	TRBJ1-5	TGTGCCACCAGCAGGGAACAGGGAATTAAACAGCCCCAGCATTTT	CATSREQGIKQPQHF
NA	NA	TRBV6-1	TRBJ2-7	TGTGCCAGCAGTGATTGGAGCTCCTACGAGCAGTACTTC	CASSDWSSYEQYF
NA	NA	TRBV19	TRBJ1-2	TGTGCCAGTACGGGTTCTGACTCAGGAGGAGATGGCTACACCTTC	CASTGSDSGGDGYTF
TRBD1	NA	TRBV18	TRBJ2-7	TGTGCCAGCTCACCAGCCCCAGGGGGCGCCGAGCAGTACTTC	CASSPAPGGAEQYF
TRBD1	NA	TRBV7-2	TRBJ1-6	TGTGCCAGCAGCGCCGAGACAGGGCACTCACCCCTCCACTTT	CASSAETGHSPLHF
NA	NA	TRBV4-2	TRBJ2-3	TGTGCCAGCAGGTCTAGCGTCGCAGATACGCAGTATTTT	CASRSSVADTQYF
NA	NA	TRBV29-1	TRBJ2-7	TGCAGCGTTGTGGGAATTACAGGGTACGAGCAGTACTTC	CSVVGITGYEQYF
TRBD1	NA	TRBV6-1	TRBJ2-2	TGTGCCAGCACCGGGACAGGGGTCGGCACCGGGGAGCTGTTTTTT	CASTGTGVGTGELFF
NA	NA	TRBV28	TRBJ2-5	TGTGCCAGCAGTTTGGGCCGGGGTTTCCGCCAAGAGACCCAGTACTTC	CASSLGRGFRQETQYF
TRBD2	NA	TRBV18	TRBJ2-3	TGTGCCAGCTCTTTTAGCGGGGTCACAGATACGCAGTATTTT	CASSFSGVTDTQYF
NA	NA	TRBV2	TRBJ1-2	TGTGCCAGCATTCCCTCTGCGGGGGCTAACTATGGCTACACCTTC	CASIPSAGANYGYTF
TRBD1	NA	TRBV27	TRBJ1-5	TGTGCCAGCAGTTTGTCACCGGGACAGGGAAAACTCAATCAGCCCCAGCATTTT	CASSLSPGQGKLNQPQHF
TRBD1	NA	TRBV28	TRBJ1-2	TGTGCCAGCACCCAACAGGGGGCCCGGGACTATGGCTACACCTTC	CASTQQGARDYGYTF
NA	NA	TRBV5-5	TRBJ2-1	TGTGCCAGCACCTCTGGCGCTCTGGGGGCTGAGCAGTTCTTC	CASTSGALGAEQFF